This TCR beta chain is from a study of cytomegalovirus exposure and HLA in healthy donors. Study-level information: The Caucasian-associated ancestry cluster held around four fifths of around 380 genotyped donors. Overall study results and limits: Productive rates of about 90% or about 30% were seen for most TCR beta V segments in an earlier analysis. Researchers left out some V segments, among them TRBV6-2 and TRBV6-3, as indistinguishable.

Remarks on this clone: Its cognate antigen is unknown.

The PCR ran on 60 Vbeta and 13 Jbeta primers. Clones were sequenced by immunoSEQ multiplex PCR, and TCRdb holds only the in-frame ones, with some missing. Of 160,000 or so clones in the sample, approximately 80% were seen once. This CDR3 has 15 amino acids. Germline CDR1 reads SGDLS; CDR2 reads YYNGEE. Trimming removed 3 bases from V and 6 bases from J, with 13 bases in between. The chain carries TRBV9 and TRBJ1-6, with a tentative D call TRBD1 (6 bases). The TCR was taken from a man aged 18 to 30 in good health and CMV-seropositive. Sequencing was performed on PBMCs. The CDR3 bases are TGTGCCAGCAGCGAGGTGGGCAGGGGTAATTCACCCCTCCACTTT. This gives the protein CASSEVGRGNSPLHF.